The 17 T cell receptor beta chains listed next were all sequenced from one sample in a study of T cells after yellow fever vaccination. One entry per CDR3 protein results from TCRdb running MiXCR on the 5' RACE reads. The sample holds around 70,000 distinct CDR3 sequences, around 6.5% seen once. The sequenced sample was CD8+ T cells sorted from PBMCs, obtained about 5 days after the first yellow fever vaccination. The receptors shown here come from a man between 18 and 29 years old who received the YFV17D yellow fever vaccine.

This clonotype was counted a few times. J is TRBJ2-1 and V is TRBV24-1; 9 bases match TRBD1. V lost 1 base and J lost 7; bases outside the gene matches: 4. This CDR3 comprises 15 residues. The V gene's germline CDR1 is KGHDR and CDR2 SFDVKD. CDR3 sequence: CATSDFGDRANEQFF. The CDR3 DNA reads as TGTGCCACCAGTGATTTCGGGGACAGGGCAAATGAGCAGTTCTTC.

In this sample, this clonotype turned up many times. The V call is TRBV9, the J call TRBJ2-1; D remains ambiguous. The CDR3 extends over 12 amino acids. Germline V gives CDR1 SGDLS, CDR2 YYNGEE. Trimming shortened V by 0 bases and J by 8 bases, and 6 bases separated the two germline ends. The CDR3 nucleotides are TGTGCCAGCAGCGTAGACGACGATGAGCAGTTCTTC. Amino acids: CASSVDDDEQFF.

This clonotype appeared many times. The V and J genes are TRBV4-3 and TRBJ1-4; 7 bases agree with TRBD1. CDR3 length: 16 amino acids. Germline V gene data show CDR1 as LGHNA and CDR2 as YSLEER. V gave up 0 bases and J gave up 9 bases; unmatched junction bases: 10. CDR3 region: CASSQENHRGMKKLFF. The CDR3 DNA reads as TGCGCCAGCAGCCAAGAAAACCACAGGGGAATGAAAAAACTGTTTTTT.

This clonotype was counted between two and nine times. V is TRBV11-1 and J is TRBJ2-7; no firm D call. This CDR3 comprises 12 residues. The V and J ends lost 5 bases and 3 bases respectively, with 8 bases between them. The germline CDR1 and CDR2 sequences are SGHAT and FQDESV (reference sequence). CDR3 residues: CASSRLSYEQYF. CDR3 DNA: TGTGCCAGCAGCCGTCTCAGCTACGAGCAGTACTTC.

The chain uses TRBV15 and TRBJ1-2; D unresolved. Germline V gene data show CDR1 as LNHNV and CDR2 as YYDKDF (reference sequence). The CDR3 length is 16 residues. Trimming stripped 1 base from V and 1 base from J, with 13 bases between. The CDR3 sequence is CATSRVIVPDNYGYTF. The CDR3, as DNA: TGTGCCACCAGCAGAGTCATTGTCCCCGATAACTATGGCTACACCTTC.

V and J are TRBV6-5 and TRBJ2-7; weak D call: TRBD1 (6 bases). Trimming left V 3 bases short and J 3 bases short, with 9 bases between. CDR3 length equals 13 residues. Germline assignment: CDR1 MNHEY and CDR2 SVGAGI. The CDR3: CASSYSRGYEQYV. The CDR3 bases are TGTGCCAGCAGTTATAGCAGGGGCTACGAGCAGTACGTC.

The chain employs TRBV6-1 and TRBJ2-5; TRBD2 aligns across 12 bases. The CDR3 extends over 15 amino acids. CDR1 is MNHNS, CDR2 SASEGT, per germline. V lost 6 bases and J lost 4; bases outside the gene matches: 6. The CDR3 DNA follows: TGTGCCAGCAGCGAACTAGCGGGGGGATCAGAGACCCAGTACTTC. Its translation is CASSELAGGSETQYF.

This clonotype showed up many times. The chain recombines TRBV2 with TRBJ1-5, with D possibly TRBD1 on 5 matching bases. From germline, CDR1 is SNHLY and CDR2 FYNNEI. The CDR3 loop spans 14 amino acids. Between the trimmed V and J ends, which lost 7 bases and 4 bases, there was a span of 14 bases. This CDR3 is CASTVRGSNQPQHF. DNA of the CDR3: TGTGCCAGCACGGTTAGGGGCTCTAATCAGCCCCAGCATTTT. The complete variable domain, with remaining parts taken from reference TRBV2 and TRBJ1-5, reads EPEVTQTPSHQVTQMGQEVILRCVPISNHLYFYWYRQILGQKVEFLVSFYNNEISEKSEIFDDQFSVERPDGSNFTLKIRSTKLEDSAMYFCASTVRGSNQPQHFGDGTRLSIL.

This clonotype was counted only a few times. The chain links TRBV6-2 or TRBV6-3 to TRBJ2-3; D is unclear. CDR3 size: 16 residues. Germline CDR1 and CDR2: MNHEY and SVGEGT. Trimming pared 0 bases from V and 4 bases from J, leaving 14 bases between. CDR3 protein: CASSYSSRVPSDTQYF. The DNA for the CDR3 is TGTGCCAGCAGTTACTCTTCGAGAGTCCCTTCAGATACGCAGTATTTT.

The rearrangement uses TRBV19 and TRBJ1-1; D call uncertain. Germline V gene lookup returns CDR1 LNHDA and CDR2 SQIVND (reference sequence). This CDR3 has 13 amino acids. Trimming took 8 bases from V and 0 from J, leaving 10 bases between them. The CDR3 loop reads CASRQTMNTEAFF. DNA of the CDR3: TGTGCCAGTCGGCAGACCATGAACACTGAAGCTTTCTTT.

V gene TRBV5-1 combines with J gene TRBJ2-7, with TRBD2 matching 8 bases. This CDR3 is 15 amino acids long. The germline gives CDR1 SGHRS, CDR2 YFSETQ. V gave up 4 bases and J gave up 0 bases; unmatched junction bases: 6. The CDR3 region has the DNA TGCGCCAGCAGCGATCCGGGGACTAGCTCCTACGAGCAGTACTTC. This gives the protein CASSDPGTSSYEQYF.

This clonotype was counted only a few times. The V and J genes are TRBV11-1 and TRBJ2-1; 12 nucleotides match TRBD1. The germline CDR1 and CDR2 sequences are SGHAT and FQDESV (reference sequence). Unmatched junction bases numbered 22, after V lost 7 bases and J lost 3 bases. This CDR3 comprises 21 residues. CDR3 bases: TGTGCCAGCACCGACACGTTAAGGCCGGGACAGGGGGCGTCCCGCTACAATGAGCAGTTCTTC. Translated: CASTDTLRPGQGASRYNEQFF.

Ten or more counts support this clonotype. The chain couples TRBV7-2 to TRBJ2-1, with D uncertain. This CDR3 has 17 residues. The ends were cut back, 5 bases at V and 0 bases at J, with 17 bases in the middle. Germline V gene lookup returns CDR1 SGHTA and CDR2 FQGNSA. DNA of the CDR3: TGTGCCAGCAGCCGTTTCTCGCGGTCAAGCTCCTACAATGAGCAGTTCTTC. Its translation: CASSRFSRSSSYNEQFF.

The V call is TRBV5-1, the J call TRBJ1-1; no clear D. The germline V and J ends were trimmed by 9 bases and 2 bases, with 17 bases remaining between them. The CDR3 runs to 14 residues. The germline V gene has CDR1 SGHRS and CDR2 YFSETQ. In nucleotides, the CDR3 is TGCGCCACCCAATTCGGACTGGGAAACACTGAAGCTTTCTTT. This translates into CATQFGLGNTEAFF.

This clonotype was seen at least ten times. This rearrangement joins TRBV11-2 to TRBJ2-7; no reliable D call. CDR3 size: 13 residues. Germline values: CDR1 SGHAT, CDR2 FQNNGV. V lost 7 bases and J 3 bases, leaving 13 bases between the germline ends. The CDR3, as DNA: TGTGCCAGCACCCTCAGTGAAAGCTACGAGCAGTACTTC. It is translated as CASTLSESYEQYF.

This clonotype was counted many times. The J gene is TRBJ2-7, the V gene TRBV12-3 or TRBV12-4; TRBD2 matches 7 bases. This CDR3 is 11 amino acids long. Trimming at V came to 8 bases and at J to 7 bases, leaving 5 bases not matched to a gene. The CDR3 reads CASSPGGEQYF. Written as DNA, the CDR3 is TGTGCCAGCTCGCCGGGGGGAGAGCAGTACTTC.

This clonotype was seen a handful of times. This rearrangement joins TRBV4-1 to TRBJ1-5; D is unclear. Germline CDR1 MGHRA, CDR2 YSYEKL. This CDR3 has 15 residues. Trimming removed 1 base from V and 2 bases from J, with 9 bases in between. The CDR3: CASSQGQLRNQPQHF. CDR3 DNA sequence: TGCGCCAGCAGCCAAGGCCAGCTCCGCAATCAGCCCCAGCATTTT.